This T cell receptor (beta chain) was sequenced during a study of cytomegalovirus exposure and HLA in healthy donors. General study findings and limits: TCR clusters originating in the first cohort tended to co-occur in the 120 validation repertoires, according to a later analysis.

Points on this clone: Its antigen is unidentified.

Method: immunoSEQ multiplex PCR; TCRdb's copy keeps in-frame clones and lacks some. The table has about 360,000 clones, 75% to 90% seen once. The CDR3 covers 15 residues. CDR1 and CDR2 (germline): SGHDT, YYEEEE. Trimming took 4 bases from V and 2 from J; bases not matched to a gene: 6. The V gene is TRBV5-6, the J gene TRBJ1-3, with 7 bases lining up with TRBD1. Sequences were obtained from PBMCs. The receptor was derived from a woman aged 18-29 years in good health and CMV-seronegative. The CDR3 here is CASSRAQGTGNTIYF. The CDR3 nucleotides read TGTGCCAGCAGCCGGGCACAGGGGACTGGAAACACCATATATTTT.